The T cell receptor beta chain described here comes from a study of blood T cell repertoires in COVID-19. Assay used: immunoSEQ multiplex PCR; TCRdb lists only in-frame clones, some missing. The sample has approximately 230,000 clones, around 80% seen once. This receptor was obtained from a man older than 75 with acute or convalescent COVID-19. The source material was peripheral blood.

In DNA form, the CDR3 reads TGTGCCACCAGTGATTTGGCAGGGAGGGGATCCTACAATGAGCAGTTCTTC. Amino acids: CATSDLAGRGSYNEQFF. V is TRBV24-1 and J is TRBJ2-1; 7 bases are a match to TRBD2. Trimming at V came to 0 bases and at J to 1 base, leaving 5 bases not matched to a gene. Germline V gene data show CDR1 as KGHDR and CDR2 as SFDVKD. The CDR3 is made up of 17 amino acids.